The sequence of this T cell receptor beta chain was determined in a study of blood T cells in healthy people across ages. Study results and limitations: Across the age range, TCR beta diversity per million T cells fell in a roughly linear way.

This CDR3 has 15 amino acids. In germline, CDR1 is MNHNY, CDR2 SVGAGI (reference sequence). Trimming took 7 bases from V and 4 from J, leaving 17 bases between them. Primers used in a second PCR of roughly 6 to 12 cycles were a sample-barcoded 5' primer and a J-beta primer mix. TCRdb recomputed calls from the 5' RACE reads with MiXCR, one row per CDR3 protein. The sample carries about 640,000 distinct CDR3 sequences, about 54% recorded once. As to this clonotype: Its matching antigen is unknown.

Input material: blood. V and J are TRBV6-6 and TRBJ2-1, with D perhaps TRBD1 (6 bases). This receptor was taken from a man in his 60s in good health. The CDR3 DNA follows: TGTGCCAGCATCATGCAGGGGTCCTTTTACAATGAGCAGTTCTTC. Amino acid sequence: CASIMQGSFYNEQFF.